This T cell receptor (beta chain) derives from a study of metastatic and nonmetastatic thyroid tumors. Before thyroid surgery, none of the patients had received any treatment. V lost 4 bases, J lost 5 bases, and 8 bases lay in between. The CDR3 loop spans 11 amino acids. Germline CDR1 reads SQVTM; CDR2 reads ANQGSEA. TCRdb re-called clones via MiXCR from the PCR reads. Of about 27,000 clones listed, 15% to 20% are singletons. This clone was counted many times. The J gene is TRBJ1-1, the V gene TRBV29-1; no reliable D call. This clonotype originated in a male donor with papillary thyroid cancer or a benign thyroid nodule (not recorded which). Some clones in this sample may be carry-over from other donors' samples. Material for sequencing was blood. The CDR3, as DNA: TGCAGCGTTGGGATGGGAACTGAAGCTTTCTTT. Its protein is CSVGMGTEAFF.